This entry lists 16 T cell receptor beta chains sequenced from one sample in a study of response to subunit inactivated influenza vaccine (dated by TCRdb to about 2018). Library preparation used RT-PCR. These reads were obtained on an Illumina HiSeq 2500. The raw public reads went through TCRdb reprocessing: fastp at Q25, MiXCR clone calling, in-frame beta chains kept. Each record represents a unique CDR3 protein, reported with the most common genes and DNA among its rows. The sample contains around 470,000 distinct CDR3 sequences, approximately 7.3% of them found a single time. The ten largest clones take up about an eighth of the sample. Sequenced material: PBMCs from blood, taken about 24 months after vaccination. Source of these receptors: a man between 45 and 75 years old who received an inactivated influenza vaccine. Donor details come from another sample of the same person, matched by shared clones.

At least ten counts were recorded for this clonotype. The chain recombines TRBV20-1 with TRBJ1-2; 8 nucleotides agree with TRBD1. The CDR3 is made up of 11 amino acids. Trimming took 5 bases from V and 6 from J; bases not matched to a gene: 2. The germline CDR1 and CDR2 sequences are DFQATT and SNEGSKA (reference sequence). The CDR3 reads CSADRGDGYTF. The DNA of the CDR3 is TGCAGTGCTGACAGGGGTGATGGCTACACCTTC.

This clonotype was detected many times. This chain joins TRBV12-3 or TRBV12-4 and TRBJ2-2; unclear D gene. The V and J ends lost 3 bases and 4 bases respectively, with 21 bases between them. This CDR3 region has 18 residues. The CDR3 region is CASSFSPGGKRSTGELFF. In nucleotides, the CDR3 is TGTGCCAGCAGTTTTAGCCCAGGCGGTAAAAGGAGCACCGGGGAGCTGTTTTTT.

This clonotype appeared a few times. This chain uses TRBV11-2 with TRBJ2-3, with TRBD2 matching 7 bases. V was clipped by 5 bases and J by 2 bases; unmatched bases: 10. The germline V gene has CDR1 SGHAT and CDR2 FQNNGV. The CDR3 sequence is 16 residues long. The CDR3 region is CASSAFPGGTTDTQYF. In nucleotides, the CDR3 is TGTGCCAGCAGCGCGTTTCCGGGGGGTACCACAGATACGCAGTATTTT. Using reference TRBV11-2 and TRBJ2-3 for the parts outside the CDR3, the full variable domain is EAGVAQSPRYKIIEKRQSVAFWCNPISGHATLYWYQQILGQGPKLLIQFQNNGVVDDSQLPKDRFSAERLKGVDSTLKIQPAKLEDSAVYLCASSAFPGGTTDTQYFGPGTRLTVL.

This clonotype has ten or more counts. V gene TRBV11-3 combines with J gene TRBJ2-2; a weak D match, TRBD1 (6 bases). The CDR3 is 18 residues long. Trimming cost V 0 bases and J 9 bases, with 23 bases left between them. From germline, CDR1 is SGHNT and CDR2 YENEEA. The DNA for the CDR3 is TGTGCCAGCAGCTTAGATCCCACAGGGCTGATTGAAGACCGGGAGCTGTTTTTT. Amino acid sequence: CASSLDPTGLIEDRELFF. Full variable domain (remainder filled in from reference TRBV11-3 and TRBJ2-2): EAGVVQSPRYKIIEKKQPVAFWCNPISGHNTLYWYLQNLGQGPELLIRYENEEAVDDSQLPKDRFSAERLKGVDSTLKIQPAELGDSAVYLCASSLDPTGLIEDRELFFGEGSRLTVL.

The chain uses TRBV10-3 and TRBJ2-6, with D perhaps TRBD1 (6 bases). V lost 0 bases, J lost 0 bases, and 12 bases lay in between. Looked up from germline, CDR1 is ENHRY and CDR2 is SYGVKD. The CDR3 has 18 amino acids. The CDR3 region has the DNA TGTGCCATCAGTGAGTCCGGGACACTCCTCTCTGGGGCCAACGTCCTGACTTTC. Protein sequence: CAISESGTLLSGANVLTF.

DNA for the CDR3: TGTGCCAGCTCAACTGGACTAGCGGGGAAAGAGACCCAGTACTTC. It translates to CASSTGLAGKETQYF. The chain is built from TRBV18 and TRBJ2-5, with 12 bases lining up with TRBD2. V shed 5 bases and J 3 bases; nucleotides not matched to a gene: 4. CDR3 length equals 15 residues. Germline CDR1 KGHSH, CDR2 LQKENI.

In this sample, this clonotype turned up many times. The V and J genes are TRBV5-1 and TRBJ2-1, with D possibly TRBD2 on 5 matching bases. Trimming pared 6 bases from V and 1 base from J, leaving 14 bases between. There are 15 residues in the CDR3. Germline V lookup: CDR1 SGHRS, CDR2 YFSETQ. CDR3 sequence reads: CASTFQPGSYNEQFF. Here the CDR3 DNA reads TGCGCCAGCACGTTCCAACCGGGGTCCTACAATGAGCAGTTCTTC.

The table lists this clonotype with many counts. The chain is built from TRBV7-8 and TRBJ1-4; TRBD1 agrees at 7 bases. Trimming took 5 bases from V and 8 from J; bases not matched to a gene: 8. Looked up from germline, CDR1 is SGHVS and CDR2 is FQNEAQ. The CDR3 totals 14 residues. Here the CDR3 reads CASSPTGRGEKLFF. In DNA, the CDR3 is TGTGCCAGCAGCCCGACAGGGAGGGGAGAAAAACTGTTTTTT. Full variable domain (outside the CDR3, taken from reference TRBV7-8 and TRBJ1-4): GAGVSQSPRYKVAKRGQDVALRCDPISGHVSLFWYQQALGQGPEFLTYFQNEAQLDKSGLPSDRFFAERPEGSVSTLKIQRTQQEDSAVYLCASSPTGRGEKLFFGSGTQLSVL.

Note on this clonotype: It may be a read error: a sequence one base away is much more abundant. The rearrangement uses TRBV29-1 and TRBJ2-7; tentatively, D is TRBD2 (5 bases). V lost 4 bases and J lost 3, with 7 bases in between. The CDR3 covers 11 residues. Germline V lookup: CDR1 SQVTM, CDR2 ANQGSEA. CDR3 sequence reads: CSVAGNYEQYF. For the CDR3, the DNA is TGCAGCGTTGCGGGGAACTACGAGCAGTACTTC.

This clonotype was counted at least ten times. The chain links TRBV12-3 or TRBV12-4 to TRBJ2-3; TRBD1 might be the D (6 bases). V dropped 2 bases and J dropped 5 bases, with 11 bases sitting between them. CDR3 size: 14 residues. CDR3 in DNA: TGTGCCAGCAGTTTAAGACAGGAAGGAGATACGCAGTATTTT. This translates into CASSLRQEGDTQYF.

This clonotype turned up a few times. CDR3 sequence: CASSPLDRQDGVAKNIQYF. The CDR3 DNA sequence: TGTGCCAGCAGCCCTCTAGACCGACAGGACGGCGTAGCCAAAAACATTCAGTACTTC. V is TRBV11-1 and J is TRBJ2-4; D might be TRBD1 (6 bases). This CDR3 has 19 amino acids. V lost 5 bases, J lost 0 bases, and 23 bases lay in between. CDR1 SGHAT and CDR2 FQDESV come from the germline V gene (reference sequence).

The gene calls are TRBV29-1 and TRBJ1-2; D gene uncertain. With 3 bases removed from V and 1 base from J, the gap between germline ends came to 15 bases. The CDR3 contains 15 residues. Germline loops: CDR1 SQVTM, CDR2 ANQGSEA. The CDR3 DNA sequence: TGCAGCGTTGAGGCGGCGCCTATACTTAACTATGGCTACACCTTC. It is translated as CSVEAAPILNYGYTF.

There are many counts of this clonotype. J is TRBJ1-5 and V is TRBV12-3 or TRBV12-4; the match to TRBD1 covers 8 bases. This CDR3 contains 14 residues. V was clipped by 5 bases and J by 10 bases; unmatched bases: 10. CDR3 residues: CASSPTGEPSPQHF. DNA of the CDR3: TGTGCCAGCAGTCCGACAGGGGAACCCTCCCCCCAGCATTTT.

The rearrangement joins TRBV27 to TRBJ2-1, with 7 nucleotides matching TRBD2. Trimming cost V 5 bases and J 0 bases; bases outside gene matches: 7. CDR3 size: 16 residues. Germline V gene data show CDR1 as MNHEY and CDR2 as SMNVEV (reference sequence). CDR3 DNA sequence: TGTGCCAGCAGTAGAATCGGGGGGATCTCCTACAATGAGCAGTTCTTC. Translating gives CASSRIGGISYNEQFF.

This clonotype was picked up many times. CDR3 bases: TGTGCCAGCAGTTCAACTAGCGGGAGCTCCTACGAGCAGTACTTC. Amino acid sequence: CASSSTSGSSYEQYF. The chain recombines TRBV12-3 or TRBV12-4 with TRBJ2-7; TRBD2 agrees at 11 bases. The length of the CDR3 is 15 residues. V lost 4 bases and J lost 0; bases outside the gene matches: 2.

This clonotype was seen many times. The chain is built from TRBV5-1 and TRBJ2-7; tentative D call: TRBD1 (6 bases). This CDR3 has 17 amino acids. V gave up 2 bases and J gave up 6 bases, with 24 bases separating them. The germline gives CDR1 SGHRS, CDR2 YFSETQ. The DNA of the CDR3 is TGCGCCAGCAGCTTACCAGGTGGGGGCAGGTCAGAGAGCGAGCAGTACTTC. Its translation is CASSLPGGGRSESEQYF.